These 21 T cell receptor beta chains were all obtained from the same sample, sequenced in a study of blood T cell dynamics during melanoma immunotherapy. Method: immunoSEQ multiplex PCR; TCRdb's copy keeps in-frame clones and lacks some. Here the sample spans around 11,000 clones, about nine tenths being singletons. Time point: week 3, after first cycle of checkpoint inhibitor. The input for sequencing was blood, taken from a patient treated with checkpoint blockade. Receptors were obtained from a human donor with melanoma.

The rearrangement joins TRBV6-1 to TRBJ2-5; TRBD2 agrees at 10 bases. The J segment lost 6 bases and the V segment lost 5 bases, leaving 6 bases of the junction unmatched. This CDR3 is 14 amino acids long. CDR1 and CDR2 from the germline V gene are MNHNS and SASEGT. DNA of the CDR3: TGTGCCAGCAGTCATGGACTAGCGGAGAAGACCCAGTACTTC. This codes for CASSHGLAEKTQYF.

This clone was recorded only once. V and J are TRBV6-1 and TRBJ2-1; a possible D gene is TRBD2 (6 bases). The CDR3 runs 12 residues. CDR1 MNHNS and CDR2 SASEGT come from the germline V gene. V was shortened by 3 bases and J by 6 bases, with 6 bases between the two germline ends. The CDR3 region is CASSEGGNEQFF. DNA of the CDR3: TGTGCCAGCAGTGAGGGGGGCAATGAGCAGTTCTTC.

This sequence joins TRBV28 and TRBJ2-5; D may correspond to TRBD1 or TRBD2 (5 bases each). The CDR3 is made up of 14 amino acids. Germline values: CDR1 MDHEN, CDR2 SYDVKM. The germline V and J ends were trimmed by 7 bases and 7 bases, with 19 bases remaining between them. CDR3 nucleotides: TGTGCCAGCACCTCCACGGGACCCCCGGGGACCCAGTACTTC. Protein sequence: CASTSTGPPGTQYF. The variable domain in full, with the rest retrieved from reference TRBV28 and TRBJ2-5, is DVKVTQSSRYLVKRTGEKVFLECVQDMDHENMFWYRQDPGLGLRLIYFSYDVKMKEKGDIPEGYSVSREKKERFSLILESASTNQTSMYLCASTSTGPPGTQYFGPGTRLLVL.

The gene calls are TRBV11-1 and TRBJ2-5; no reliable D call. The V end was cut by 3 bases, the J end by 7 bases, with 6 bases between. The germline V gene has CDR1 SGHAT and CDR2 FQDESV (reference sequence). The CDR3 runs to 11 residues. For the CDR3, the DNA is TGTGCCAGCAGCTTGATGGGGACCCAGTACTTC. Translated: CASSLMGTQYF.

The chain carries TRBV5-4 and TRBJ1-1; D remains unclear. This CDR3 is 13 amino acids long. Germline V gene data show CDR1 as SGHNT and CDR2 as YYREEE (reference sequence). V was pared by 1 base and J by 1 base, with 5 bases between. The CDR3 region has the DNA TGTGCCAGCAGCTTGTCTCGGAACACTGAAGCTTTCTTT. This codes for CASSLSRNTEAFF.

In nucleotides, the CDR3 is TGTGCCAGCAGTTGGGTGGGACGGAAAAAAGAGACCCAGTACTTC. Translating gives CASSWVGRKKETQYF. This sequence joins TRBV6-5 and TRBJ2-5; possibly TRBD1 or TRBD2 for D (5 bases each). The germline V gene has CDR1 MNHEY and CDR2 SVGAGI. The CDR3 spans 15 residues. The ends were cut back, 4 bases at V and 3 bases at J, with 15 bases in the middle.

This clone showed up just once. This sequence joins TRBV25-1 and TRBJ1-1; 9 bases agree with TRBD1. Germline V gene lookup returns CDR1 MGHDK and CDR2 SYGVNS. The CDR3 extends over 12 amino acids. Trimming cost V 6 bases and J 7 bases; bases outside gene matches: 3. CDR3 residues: CASSPDRGEAFF. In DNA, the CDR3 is TGTGCCAGCAGCCCGGACAGGGGTGAAGCTTTCTTT.

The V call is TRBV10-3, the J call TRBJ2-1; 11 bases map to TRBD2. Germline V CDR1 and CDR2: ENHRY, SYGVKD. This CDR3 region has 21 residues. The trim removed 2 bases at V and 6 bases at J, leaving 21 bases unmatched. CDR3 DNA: TGTGCCATCAGTGAGCCCCCTATAACTAGCGGGAGAAGGTTGGGGCTCAATGAGCAGTTCTTC. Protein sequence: CAISEPPITSGRRLGLNEQFF.

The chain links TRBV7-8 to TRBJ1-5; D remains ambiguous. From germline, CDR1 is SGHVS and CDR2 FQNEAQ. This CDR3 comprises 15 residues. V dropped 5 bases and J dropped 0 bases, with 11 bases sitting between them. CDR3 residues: CASSPGRDSNQPQHF. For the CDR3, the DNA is TGTGCCAGCAGCCCCGGGAGGGATAGCAATCAGCCCCAGCATTTT.

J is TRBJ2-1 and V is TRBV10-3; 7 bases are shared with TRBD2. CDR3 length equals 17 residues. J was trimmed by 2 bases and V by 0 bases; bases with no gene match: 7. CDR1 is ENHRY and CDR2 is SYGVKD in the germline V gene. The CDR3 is CAISESRRGSAYNEQFF. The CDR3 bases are TGTGCCATCAGTGAGTCCCGCCGCGGGAGCGCCTACAATGAGCAGTTCTTC.

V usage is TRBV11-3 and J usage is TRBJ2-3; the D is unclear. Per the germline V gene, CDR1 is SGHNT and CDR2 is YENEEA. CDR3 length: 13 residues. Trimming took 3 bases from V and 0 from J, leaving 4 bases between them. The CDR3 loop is CASSLRSTDTQYF. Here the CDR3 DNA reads TGTGCCAGCAGCTTGAGGAGCACAGATACGCAGTATTTT.

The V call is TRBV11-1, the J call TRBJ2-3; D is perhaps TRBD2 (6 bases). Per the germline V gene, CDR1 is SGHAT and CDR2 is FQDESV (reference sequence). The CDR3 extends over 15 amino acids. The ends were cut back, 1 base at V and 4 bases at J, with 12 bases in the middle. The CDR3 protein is CASSLGGDEADTQYF. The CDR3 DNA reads TGTGCCAGCAGCTTAGGGGGGGACGAGGCAGATACGCAGTATTTT.

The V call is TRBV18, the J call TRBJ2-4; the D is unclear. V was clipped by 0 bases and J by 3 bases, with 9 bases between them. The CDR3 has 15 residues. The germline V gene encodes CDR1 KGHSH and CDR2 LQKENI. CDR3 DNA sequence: TGTGCCAGCTCACCACCCGGCACACACAAAAACATTCAGTACTTC. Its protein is CASSPPGTHKNIQYF.

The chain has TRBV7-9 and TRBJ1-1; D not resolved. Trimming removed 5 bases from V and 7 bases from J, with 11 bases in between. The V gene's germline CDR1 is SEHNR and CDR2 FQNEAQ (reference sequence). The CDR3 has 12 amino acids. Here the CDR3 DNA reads TGTGCCAGCAGCCTCGTCCGGGGTGAAGCTTTCTTT. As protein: CASSLVRGEAFF.

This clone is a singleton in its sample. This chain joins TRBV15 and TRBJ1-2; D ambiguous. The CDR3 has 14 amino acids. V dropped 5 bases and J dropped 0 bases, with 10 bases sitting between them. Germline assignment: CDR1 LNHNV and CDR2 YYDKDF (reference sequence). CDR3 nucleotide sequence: TGTGCCACCAGCCACCAGGAGGCTAACTATGGCTACACCTTC. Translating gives CATSHQEANYGYTF.

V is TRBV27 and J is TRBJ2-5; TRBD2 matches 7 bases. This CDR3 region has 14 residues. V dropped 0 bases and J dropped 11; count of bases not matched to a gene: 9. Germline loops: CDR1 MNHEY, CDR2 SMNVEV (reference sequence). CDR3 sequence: CASSLSGPREGQYF. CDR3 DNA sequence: TGTGCCAGCAGTTTATCGGGGCCGAGGGAGGGGCAGTACTTC.

The CDR3 here is CASSQPLTKGGPYEQYF. The CDR3 nucleotides read TGCGCCAGCAGTCAACCACTGACAAAGGGGGGACCCTACGAGCAGTACTTC. This sequence joins TRBV23-1 and TRBJ2-7; the D gene could be TRBD1 or TRBD2 (6 bases each). TRBV23-1 is identified as an open reading frame with a role that is uncertain. Trimming stripped 2 bases from V and 2 bases from J, with 19 bases between. This CDR3 comprises 17 residues.

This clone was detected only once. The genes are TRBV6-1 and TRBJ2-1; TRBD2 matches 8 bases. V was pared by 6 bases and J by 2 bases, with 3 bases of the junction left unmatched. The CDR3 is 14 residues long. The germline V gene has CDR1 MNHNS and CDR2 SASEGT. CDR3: CASRWREAYNEQFF. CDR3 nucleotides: TGTGCCAGCAGGTGGCGGGAGGCCTACAATGAGCAGTTCTTC.

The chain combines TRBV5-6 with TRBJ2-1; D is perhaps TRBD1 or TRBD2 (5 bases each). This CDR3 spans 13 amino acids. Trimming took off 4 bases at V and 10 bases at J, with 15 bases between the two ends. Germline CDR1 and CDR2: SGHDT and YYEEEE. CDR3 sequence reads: CASSLVGTEEQFF. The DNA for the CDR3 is TGTGCCAGCAGCCTCGTGGGGACGGAGGAGCAGTTCTTC.

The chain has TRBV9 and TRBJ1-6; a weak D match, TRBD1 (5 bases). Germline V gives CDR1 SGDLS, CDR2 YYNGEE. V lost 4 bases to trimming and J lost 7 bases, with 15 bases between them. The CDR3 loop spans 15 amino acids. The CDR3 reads CASSPGGGINSPLHF. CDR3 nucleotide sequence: TGTGCCAGCAGCCCCGGGGGGGGAATCAATTCACCCCTCCACTTT.

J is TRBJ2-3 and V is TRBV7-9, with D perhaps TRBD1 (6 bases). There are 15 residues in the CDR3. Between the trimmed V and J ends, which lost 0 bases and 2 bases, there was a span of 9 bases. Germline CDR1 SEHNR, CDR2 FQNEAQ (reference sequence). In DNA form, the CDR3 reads TGTGCCAGCAGCTTAGCGGCAGGGGACACAGATACGCAGTATTTT. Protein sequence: CASSLAAGDTDTQYF.